Each of the 27 T cell receptor beta chains below was sequenced from the same sample in a study of tissue T cells after allogeneic stem cell transplantation. Time point reported: mouse harvest day 14 after allogeneic transplant. The graft held 10^6 splenic CD5+ T cells and 10^7 T-cell-depleted bone marrow cells. Sequenced by immunoSEQ multiplex PCR; TCRdb stores in-frame clones only, minus some. The table includes about 4,900 clones, 45% detected once. The specimen sequenced was gut tissue. The receptors originated from a female BALB/c mouse given C57BL/6 T cells with graft-versus-host disease after an allogeneic hematopoietic cell transplant.

Only one count was recorded for this clone. The gene symbols are mouse symbols. The CDR3 extends 1 residue past the end of the read, so its final part is completed from the germline J gene. This chain links TRBV15 with TRBJ2-2; the match to TRBD2 covers 12 bases. V trimming: 1 base; J trimming: 3 bases; junction bases outside the gene matches: 6. Germline V gene lookup returns CDR1 SGHND and CDR2 FRSKSL. The CDR3 runs to 18 residues. The CDR3 loop is CASSLGDWGARYTGQLYF. The sequenced part of the CDR3 DNA is TGTGCCAGCAGTTTAGGGGACTGGGGGGCGAGATACACCGGGCAGCTCTAC.

Sample share makes this clone large. All gene names here are mouse names. The observed sequence ends 1 residue before the CDR3 terminus, with the missing tail filled in from the germline J gene. This chain uses TRBV19 with TRBJ2-7; the match to TRBD2 covers 8 bases. CDR1 is FNHDT and CDR2 is SITEND in the germline V gene (reference sequence). V shed 1 base, J shed 7 bases, and the junction held 4 bases outside the gene matches. The CDR3 covers 13 residues. CDR3 DNA, as far as it was read: TGTGCCAGCAGTATAACTGGGGGAGGGGAACAGTAC. This sequence encodes CASSITGGGEQY. The complete CDR3 reads CASSITGGGEQYF. Looking up the rest from reference TRBV19 and TRBJ2-7 gives the full variable domain: GGIITQTPKFLIGQEGQKLTLKCQQNFNHDTMYWYRQDSGKGLRLIYYSITENDLQKGDLSEGYDASREKKSSFSLTVTSAQKNEMAVFLCASSITGGGEQYFGPGTRLTVL.

To note about this clone: The gene names given are mouse names. The read is 1 residue too short to cover the CDR3 end, so that end is filled in from the germline J gene. The rearrangement joins TRBV3 to TRBJ1-4; 7 bases are shared with TRBD1. In germline, CDR1 is SNHLY, CDR2 FYNGKV (reference sequence). The V and J ends lost 4 bases and 3 bases, in that order; junction bases with no gene match: 2. CDR3 length: 14 amino acids. CDR3 DNA, as far as it was read: TGTGCCAGCAGCTCTCAGGGGGCCAACGAAAGATTATTT. Translation gives CASSSQGANERLF. The full CDR3 sequence reads CASSSQGANERLFF.

As to this clone: Genes and germline are mouse. CDR3 amino acids: CASSLTGDPYEQYF. Incomplete CDR3 DNA: TGTGCCAGCTCTCTCACAGGGGACCCTTATGAACAGTAC. The gene calls are TRBV12-1 and TRBJ2-7, with TRBD1 identical over 7 bases. Read coverage stops 1 residue before the CDR3 terminus; the germline J gene supplies the remainder. The germline gives CDR1 SGHSN, CDR2 HYEKVE. The length of the CDR3 is 14 residues. J lost 4 bases, V lost 0 bases, and 5 bases had no gene match. Combining the CDR3 with reference TRBV12-1 and TRBJ2-7 gives the whole variable domain DSGVVQSPRHIIKEKGGRSVLTCIPISGHSNVVWYQQTLGKELKFLIQHYEKVERDKGFLPSRFSVQQFDDYHSEMNMSALELEDSAMYFCASSLTGDPYEQYFGPGTRLTVL.

As regards this clone: Genes and germline come from the mouse. The CDR3 end is not reached by the read, which stops 1 residue before it; the germline J gene fills it in. The V and J genes are TRBV3 and TRBJ2-7, with D possibly being TRBD1 (6 bases). Trimming pared 6 bases from V and 1 base from J, leaving 10 bases between. The CDR3 is made up of 13 amino acids. In germline, CDR1 is SNHLY, CDR2 FYNGKV (reference sequence). This CDR3 reads CASSSGQSYEQYF. The DNA read from the CDR3 is TGTGCCAGCAGTTCCGGACAGTCCTATGAACAGTAC.

This clone showed up just a few times. These gene names are mouse names. The read gets to within 1 residue of the CDR3 end, and the germline J gene fills in the rest. This chain links TRBV26 with TRBJ2-5; 8 nucleotides align to TRBD1. The V gene end was trimmed by 7 bases and the J gene end by 6 bases; junction bases not matched to a gene: 6. This CDR3 contains 13 residues. Germline CDR1 reads KGHPV; CDR2 reads FQNQEV (reference sequence). CDR3 region: CASTGRGRDTQYF. The DNA read from the CDR3 is TGTGCCAGCACGGGCAGGGGGCGGGACACCCAGTAC.

Notes on this clone: The gene names given are mouse names. Partial CDR3 DNA: TGCTCCAGCAGTCAAACAGGGGGCGGTGCAGAAACGCTGTAT. Amino acids: CSSSQTGGGAETLY. The whole CDR3 sequence reads CSSSQTGGGAETLYF. V usage is TRBV23 and J usage is TRBJ2-3; the table names TRBD1, a call not compared with the DNA. The read finishes 1 residue shy of the CDR3 end, and the germline J gene is used to complete it. The CDR3 extends over 15 amino acids. Germline assignment: CDR1 KGHTA and CDR2 FQNQQP.

As regards this clone: Any gene name here is a mouse gene name. The read terminates 1 residue ahead of where the CDR3 ends, so the germline J gene completes it. This rearrangement joins TRBV12-1 to TRBJ2-2; 8 positions match TRBD2. The CDR3 totals 15 residues. In germline, CDR1 is SGHSN, CDR2 HYEKVE. The J segment lost 2 bases and the V segment lost 0 bases, leaving 1 base of the junction unmatched. CDR3 residues: CASSLYWGNTGQLYF. The CDR3 DNA, read in part, is TGTGCCAGCTCTCTCTACTGGGGGAACACCGGGCAGCTCTAC.

A word on this clone: The genes are named according to mouse. The read falls 1 residue short of the CDR3 end, and the missing part is taken from the germline J gene. This chain uses TRBV23 with TRBJ1-1; the listed D gene, TRBD1, was not tested against the DNA. Germline loops: CDR1 KGHTA, CDR2 FQNQQP. The CDR3 consists of 15 residues. The DNA read from the CDR3 is TGCTCCAGCAGTCCCCGGACAGGGGTGGGCACAGAAGTCTTC. It yields the protein CSSSPRTGVGTEVF. The whole CDR3 region reads CSSSPRTGVGTEVFF.

This clone was seen a handful of times. Gene names are mouse gene names. The sequenced part of the CDR3 DNA is TGTGCCAGCAGCTCCCGCTACAGTGCAGAAACGCTGTAT. It translates to CASSSRYSAETLY. The entire CDR3 is CASSSRYSAETLYF. The chain couples TRBV3 to TRBJ2-3; D is unresolved. The CDR3 end is not reached by the read, which stops 1 residue before it; the germline J gene fills it in. V lost 4 bases and J lost 0, with 8 bases in between. CDR1 is SNHLY and CDR2 is FYNGKV in the germline V gene (reference sequence). The CDR3 is made up of 14 amino acids.

On this clone: Germline and genes: mouse. The CDR3 goes on 1 residue after the read ends, and that part is filled in from the germline J gene. The chain combines TRBV17 with TRBJ2-2; D remains unclear. The CDR3 sequence is 14 residues long. Germline CDR1 reads MNHDT; CDR2 reads YYDKIL. Between the trimmed V and J ends, which lost 3 bases and 3 bases, there was a span of 8 bases. The CDR3 here is CASSSRSYTGQLYF. Partial CDR3 DNA: TGTGCTAGCAGTAGTCGCAGCTACACCGGGCAGCTCTAC. Filled out from reference TRBV17 and TRBJ2-2, the complete variable domain reads DTTVKQNPRYKLARVGKPVNLICSQTMNHDTMYWYQKKPNQAPKLLLFYYDKILNREADTFEKFQSSRPNNSFCSLYIGSAGLEYSAMYLCASSSRSYTGQLYFGEGSKLTVL.

This clone is deemed large. These gene names are mouse names. The read gets to within 1 residue of the CDR3 end, and the germline J gene fills in the rest. The chain is built from TRBV26 and TRBJ2-7, with TRBD2 matching 8 bases. The CDR3 has 14 amino acids. V trimming: 2 bases; J trimming: 4 bases; junction bases outside the gene matches: 4. The germline gives CDR1 KGHPV, CDR2 FQNQEV (reference sequence). CDR3 bases read: TGTGCCAGCAGTCTGGCTGGGGGGAGTTATGAACAGTAC. Its translation is CASSLAGGSYEQY. The full-length CDR3 reads as CASSLAGGSYEQYF.

This clone has just a few counts. Genes and germline come from the mouse. CDR3 DNA (partial): TGTGCCAGCAGTCTGGGGTCTAACTATGCTGAGCAGTTC. The encoded protein is CASSLGSNYAEQF. The full CDR3 protein reads CASSLGSNYAEQFF. The J gene is TRBJ2-1, the V gene TRBV26; D is unclear. The CDR3 end falls 1 residue outside the read, so it is completed with the germline J gene. The CDR3 sequence is 14 residues long. V was shortened by 2 bases and J by 0 bases, with 5 bases between the two germline ends. CDR1 and CDR2 from the germline V gene are KGHPV and FQNQEV (reference sequence).

As for this clone: All gene names here are mouse names. Read coverage stops 1 residue before the CDR3 terminus; the germline J gene supplies the remainder. The V gene is TRBV3, the J gene TRBJ2-4; TRBD1 agrees at 8 bases. There are 14 residues in the CDR3. Germline assignment: CDR1 SNHLY and CDR2 FYNGKV (reference sequence). J was trimmed by 1 base and V by 4 bases; bases with no gene match: 1. The CDR3 is CASSWGQGQNTLYF. Partial CDR3 DNA: TGTGCCAGCAGCTGGGGACAGGGTCAAAACACCTTGTAC.

This clone has a handful of counts. Gene names denote mouse genes. CDR3 DNA, as far as it was read: TGTGCCAGCGGTGACTCAGGGATTTCCAACGAAAGATTATTT. Its protein is CASGDSGISNERLF. The whole CDR3 protein reads CASGDSGISNERLFF. This rearrangement joins TRBV13-2 to TRBJ1-4; possible D gene TRBD1, 5 bases. The read terminates 1 residue ahead of where the CDR3 ends, so the germline J gene completes it. CDR1 is NNHNN and CDR2 is SYGAGS in the germline V gene (reference sequence). This CDR3 comprises 15 residues. V gave up 2 bases and J gave up 0 bases, with 8 bases separating them.

About this clone: The germline and genes are mouse ones. Coverage ceases 1 residue before the CDR3 finishes, and the germline J gene fills in the end. The V call is TRBV23, the J call TRBJ2-4; the DNA was not compared with TRBD2, the D call given in the table. The germline V gene encodes CDR1 KGHTA and CDR2 FQNQQP. The CDR3 runs to 17 residues. The CDR3 DNA, read in part, is TGCTCCAGCAGTCAATCTTCTGGGGGAGGGGGTCAAAACACCTTGTAC. Protein: CSSSQSSGGGGQNTLY. The whole CDR3 protein is CSSSQSSGGGGQNTLYF.

A note on this clone: The germline and genes are mouse ones. From the germline J gene comes the end of the CDR3, since the read stops 1 residue before it. The chain joins TRBV16 to TRBJ1-1; D unresolved. The V end was cut by 5 bases, the J end by 3 bases, with 7 bases between. The CDR3 length is 12 residues. Germline V lookup: CDR1 SGHSA, CDR2 FRNQAP. The covered CDR3 bases are TGTGCAAGCAGCCCCCTGTACACAGAAGTCTTC. It translates to CASSPLYTEVF. The full CDR3 reads CASSPLYTEVFF.

This clone was counted between two and nine times. Germline and genes here are mouse. The read gets to within 1 residue of the CDR3 end, and the germline J gene fills in the rest. The chain carries TRBV16 and TRBJ2-7; a possible D gene is TRBD2 (6 bases). The V end was cut by 9 bases, the J end by 3 bases, with 9 bases between. The CDR3 consists of 11 residues. Germline loops: CDR1 SGHSA, CDR2 FRNQAP. The part of the CDR3 DNA that was read is TGTGCAAGTCCTGGGGTCTATGAACAGTAC. Residues: CASPGVYEQY. From start to end, the CDR3 is CASPGVYEQYF. Using reference TRBV16 and TRBJ2-7 for the parts outside the CDR3, the full variable domain is NAGVIQTPRHKVTGKGQEATLWCEPISGHSAVFWYRQTIVQGLEFLTYFRNQAPIDDSGMPKERFSAQMPNQSHSTLKIQSTQPQDSAVYLCASPGVYEQYFGPGTRLTVL.

A word on this clone: The gene names given are mouse names. The CDR3 end lies 1 residue beyond the end of the read and is filled in from the germline J gene. The chain recombines TRBV13-2 with TRBJ2-4; TRBD2 aligns across 8 bases. Germline V lookup: CDR1 NNHNN, CDR2 SYGAGS (reference sequence). This CDR3 has 13 amino acids. The trim removed 5 bases at V and 4 bases at J, leaving 3 bases unmatched. CDR3 loop: CASGTGGKNTLYF. The sequenced part of the CDR3 DNA is TGTGCCAGCGGAACTGGGGGAAAAAACACCTTGTAC.

Details on this clone: Gene names and germline match the mouse. The read falls 1 residue short of the CDR3 end, and the missing part is taken from the germline J gene. This sequence joins TRBV12-1 and TRBJ1-3, with 7 nucleotides matching TRBD1. Germline lookup yields CDR1 SGHSN and CDR2 HYEKVE. The CDR3 has 14 amino acids. Germline trimming cut 1 base from V and 4 bases from J; bases unmatched to any gene: 3. The CDR3 DNA, read in part, is TGTGCCAGCTCTCTGGCCAGGGGGGGAAATACGCTCTAT. Protein: CASSLARGGNTLY. The whole CDR3 protein reads CASSLARGGNTLYF.

This clone was found a few times. Gene names refer to mouse genes. The read finishes 1 residue shy of the CDR3 end, and the germline J gene is used to complete it. The chain combines TRBV12-2 with TRBJ1-5; unclear D gene. CDR1 and CDR2 from the germline V gene are SGHLS and HYDKME. Trimming left V 0 bases short and J 4 bases short, with 9 bases between. This CDR3 comprises 14 residues. CDR3 sequence: CASSLDPPNQAPLF. The CDR3 bases that were read are TGTGCCAGCTCTCTCGATCCACCTAACCAGGCTCCGCTT.

For this clone: Mouse germline and gene names are used. Sequencing ends 1 residue short of the CDR3 end; the germline J gene provides the rest. The chain uses TRBV12-2 and TRBJ1-4; 10 bases are shared with TRBD1. Germline lookup yields CDR1 SGHLS and CDR2 HYDKME. V dropped 6 bases and J dropped 7; count of bases not matched to a gene: 7. The CDR3 has 14 residues. The CDR3 protein is CASPRDRGGERLFF. CDR3 DNA (partial): TGTGCCAGCCCCCGGGACAGGGGTGGCGAAAGATTATTT.

In the case of this clone: The genes are named according to mouse. The CDR3 is cut off 1 residue early in the read; its end comes from the germline J gene. This chain links TRBV13-1 with TRBJ2-4; D is perhaps TRBD2 (5 bases). The germline V gene encodes CDR1 NSHNY and CDR2 SYGAGN. The length of the CDR3 is 14 residues. Trimming stripped 1 base from V and 6 bases from J, with 12 bases between. This CDR3 reads CASSDPSVGNTLYF. The CDR3 bases that were read are TGTGCCAGCAGTGATCCCTCCGTGGGGAACACCTTGTAC.

Note on this clone: Genes and germline come from the mouse. The read finishes 1 residue shy of the CDR3 end, and the germline J gene is used to complete it. The V gene is TRBV26, the J gene TRBJ1-4; no definite D call. V was trimmed by 4 bases and J by 0 bases, leaving 9 bases between them. The CDR3 runs 15 residues. CDR1 and CDR2 (germline): KGHPV, FQNQEV (reference sequence). CDR3 DNA (partial): TGTGCCAGCAGTCCTCGACAATTTTCCAACGAAAGATTATTT. Translated: CASSPRQFSNERLF. The full CDR3 protein reads CASSPRQFSNERLFF.

This clone was seen only a few times. The gene names given are mouse names. The CDR3 end lies 1 residue beyond the end of the read and is filled in from the germline J gene. The chain is built from TRBV26 and TRBJ1-2; D is perhaps TRBD1 (5 bases). Deletions cut 4 bases from V and 0 bases from J, with 6 bases between. Germline V gene data show CDR1 as KGHPV and CDR2 as FQNQEV (reference sequence). The CDR3 consists of 13 residues. The sequenced part of the CDR3 DNA is TGTGCCAGCAGTCCACAGGCAAACTCCGACTACACC. It translates to CASSPQANSDYT. The whole CDR3 region reads CASSPQANSDYTF.

In this sample, this clone turned up a few times. Gene names and germline refer to mouse. The CDR3 end falls 1 residue outside the read, so it is completed with the germline J gene. V usage is TRBV1 and J usage is TRBJ1-3; D remains ambiguous. V lost 4 bases and J lost 0, with 7 bases in between. Germline-derived CDR1 and CDR2 are NSQYPW and LRSPGD (reference sequence). The CDR3 covers 14 residues. The covered CDR3 bases are TGCACCTGCAGTGTACAGAATTCTGGAAATACGCTCTAT. It is translated as CTCSVQNSGNTLY. The CDR3 in its entirety is CTCSVQNSGNTLYF.

In the case of this clone: Gene names denote mouse genes. The CDR3 sequence is CASSLGWGEDTQYF. The sequenced part of the CDR3 DNA is TGTGCCAGCTCTCTCGGGTGGGGGGAGGACACCCAGTAC. This chain joins TRBV12-2 and TRBJ2-5; the match to TRBD2 covers 7 bases. The read terminates 1 residue before the CDR3 end, so the remaining end is supplied by the germline J gene. Germline trimming cut 0 bases from V and 6 bases from J; bases unmatched to any gene: 5. The CDR3 contains 14 residues. From germline, CDR1 is SGHLS and CDR2 HYDKME. Full variable domain (remainder filled in from reference TRBV12-2 and TRBJ2-5): NSGVVQSPRYIIKGKGERSILKCIPISGHLSVAWYQQTQGQELKFFIQHYDKMERDKGNLPSRFSVQQFDDYHSEMNMSALELEDSAVYFCASSLGWGEDTQYFGPGTRLLVL.